This T cell receptor (beta chain) comes out of a study of T cell responses to AZD1222 COVID-19 vaccine listed by TCRdb under 2021. With respect to the entire study: TCR sequencing covered 233 trial participants: 207 given two doses of AZD1222 and around 25 given two doses of MenACWY control vaccine. Trial participants were enrolled by age into 18-55, 56-69 and 70-plus year subgroups, with around 140, 26 and 57 TCR-sequenced participants respectively. On the study overall, not on this receptor specifically: Conclusions about previously exposed vaccinees are limited because only six or seven AZD1222 recipients were SARS-CoV-2 seropositive at baseline. Epitopes outside the regions mutated in the B.1.351 and B.1.1.7 variants were reportedly recognized by nearly half of the unique spike-specific TCRs. Participants were mostly white British and included more females than males, and it was suggested by the authors that clonal diversity may have been underestimated. After two AZD1222 doses, both the breadth and the depth of spike-specific TCRs were significantly higher than at day 0 and than in MenACWY recipients. The 56-69-year group was small, and its depth increase did not reach significance, likely because of low power. Vaccine-associated CD4 TCRs spanned the whole spike protein, with dominant responses in regions 160-218 and 743-854. No day 14 peak-response samples were available, so repertoires were characterized only after the peak T cell response.

The CDR3 regions of human TCRbeta chains were analyzed by immunosequencing. In the paper's pipeline: Repertoire TCRs were checked for matches against a reference library of SARS-CoV-2-specific TCRs that had been generated using the MIRA antigen-specificity platform. Breadth was defined as the fraction of unique TCRs that were SARS-CoV-2-associated. Depth was defined as the fraction of total T cells that were SARS-CoV-2-associated. Using the MIRA data, each spike-specific TCR was assigned both to the spike region to which the TCR was reactive and to a CD4 or CD8 class. Log10-transformed breadth and depth values were compared by one-way ANOVA with Sidak's multiple comparisons tests. What TCRdb holds here is the immuneACCESS table cut down to in-frame rearrangements. Part of the clones is not present; checked against another copy, under half of the missing clones reflect an unresolved V gene, and the others are unexplained. For V, J and clone size, that table is used; D and trimming come from the DNA. This sample has roughly 120,000 clones in its table, and roughly 85% of those were observed once. The ten top clones hold roughly 4% of the sample.

Note on this clone: Its binding antigen is unknown. The input lacks base qualities; no much larger clone sits a single base away.

The V end loses 3 bases and the J end loses 1 base, and a stretch of 13 bases separates them. CDR1 and CDR2, looked up from the germline V gene, are SGHTA and FQGNSA. Measured from the cysteine to the phenylalanine, the CDR3 is 16 residues long. Only the CDR3 region is kept as DNA, spanning 48 bases read in frame from base 1. This specimen's time point label, interpreted: about 28 days (+/-7) after the second vaccine dose. AZD1222 recipients with second doses at about 4 weeks or about 12 weeks were pooled, because spike-specific TCR depth and breadth did not differ between schedules. Vaccinee samples came from UK trials COV001 and COV002, including a single-blind randomized controlled phase 2/3 trial of AZD1222 (ChAdOx1 nCoV-19) in healthy adults. For TCRbeta chain sequencing, PBMC samples from trial participants were taken at day 0 and at day 28 after the second dose.

The chain joins TRBV7-2 to TRBJ2-1; a weak D assignment points to TRBD2 (6 bases agree). This specimen consisted of peripheral blood, obtained 28 days after the second AZD1222 dose. This TCR was sampled from an adult who received the AZD1222 COVID-19 vaccine. The sequence in DNA is TGTGCCAGCAGCTTTCGCGGGGTTGGTTCCTACAATGAGCAGTTCTTC. It translates as CASSFRGVGSYNEQFF.